One and the same sample provided the 16 T cell receptor beta chains below, sequenced in a study of blood T cell repertoires in COVID-19. Only in-frame clones appear in the TCRdb table, and some are missing; sequencing was by immunoSEQ multiplex PCR. The top ten clones hold approximately 10% of a sample with under 95,000 clones, around 85% of them seen once. Sequenced sample: peripheral blood. All receptors derive from a man between 65 and 85 years old with acute or convalescent COVID-19.

The chain has TRBV5-6 and TRBJ2-3; D gene unclear. The CDR3 runs 14 residues. CDR1 and CDR2 from the germline V gene are SGHDT and YYEEEE. The V gene lost 4 bases and the J gene lost 4 bases, with 13 bases spanning the gap. CDR3 in DNA: TGTGCCAGCAGCCTCCCTTTGGCGGCAGATACGCAGTATTTT. This sequence encodes CASSLPLAADTQYF.

CDR3 sequence: CASSLDLGAQYFDYTF. In DNA, the CDR3 is TGCGCCAGCAGCTTGGATTTAGGGGCACAGTACTTTGACTACACCTTC. The rearrangement uses TRBV5-1 and TRBJ1-2, with a weak D call TRBD1 (5 bases). The CDR3 contains 16 residues. Trimming left V 0 bases short and J 10 bases short, with 22 bases between. Germline V CDR1 and CDR2: SGHRS, YFSETQ.

V is TRBV5-1 and J is TRBJ1-1; maybe TRBD1 (5 bases). Germline loops: CDR1 SGHRS, CDR2 YFSETQ. V gave up 2 bases and J gave up 9 bases, with 17 bases separating them. The CDR3 extends over 14 amino acids. CDR3 residues: CASSLSGRREKAFF. The CDR3 region has the DNA TGCGCCAGCAGCTTATCGGGACGCCGGGAGAAAGCTTTCTTT.

This chain uses TRBV7-9 with TRBJ2-3; D is uncertain. There are 15 residues in the CDR3. Germline V CDR1 and CDR2: SEHNR, FQNEAQ (reference sequence). Trimming cost V 1 base and J 0 bases, with 8 bases left between them. This CDR3 is CASSLGRSSTDTQYF. In nucleotides, the CDR3 is TGTGCCAGCAGCTTAGGCAGATCTAGCACAGATACGCAGTATTTT.

In this sample, this clone turned up once. The chain joins TRBV19 to TRBJ1-5; 7 bases are shared with TRBD1. The ends lost 6 bases at V and 5 bases at J; junction bases unmatched: 4. The CDR3 contains 13 residues. Germline CDR1 LNHDA, CDR2 SQIVND (reference sequence). The CDR3 nucleotides are TGTGCCAGTAGAGAGACAGGGTATCAGCCCCAGCATTTT. It codes for CASRETGYQPQHF.

The J gene is TRBJ2-7, the V gene TRBV4-2; tentative D call: TRBD1 (5 bases). CDR1 LGHNA and CDR2 YNFKEQ come from the germline V gene. The V end lost 4 bases, the J end lost 3 bases, and 13 bases lay between the germline ends. The CDR3 is 14 amino acids. CDR3 amino acids: CASSPEVRGYEQYF. The CDR3 DNA follows: TGTGCCAGCAGCCCAGAGGTTAGGGGCTACGAGCAGTACTTC.

The rearrangement joins TRBV6-6 to TRBJ1-4, with D possibly matching TRBD1 (5 bases). Per germline, CDR1 MNHNY and CDR2 SVGAGI (reference sequence). There are 16 residues in the CDR3. V was shortened by 6 bases and J by 2 bases, with 16 bases between the two germline ends. In DNA, the CDR3 is TGTGCCAGCAGACTTATGTCAGGGCGTACTAATGAAAAACTGTTTTTT. Protein sequence: CASRLMSGRTNEKLFF.

The chain carries TRBV12-3 or TRBV12-4 and TRBJ1-1; TRBD1 might be the D (5 bases). The V end lost 7 bases, the J end lost 7 bases, and 16 bases lay between the germline ends. The CDR3 is 13 amino acids. The CDR3 bases are TGTGCCAGCACCCCCAGGACATCTGATGAAGCTTTCTTT. This sequence encodes CASTPRTSDEAFF.

This rearrangement joins TRBV5-4 to TRBJ2-1; possible D gene TRBD2, 7 bases. The germline gives CDR1 SGHNT, CDR2 YYREEE (reference sequence). The germline V and J ends were trimmed by 9 bases and 5 bases, with 15 bases remaining between them. The CDR3 totals 13 residues. DNA of the CDR3: TGTGCCACTCTCGGGGGGCCCGACAATGAGCAGTTCTTC. Translation: CATLGGPDNEQFF. The full variable domain, completed using reference TRBV5-4 and TRBJ2-1, is ETGVTQSPTHLIKTRGQQVTLRCSSQSGHNTVSWYQQALGQGPQFIFQYYREEENGRGNFPPRFSGLQFPNYSSELNVNALELDDSALYLCATLGGPDNEQFFGPGTRLTVL.

This chain connects TRBV28 to TRBJ1-1, with D maybe TRBD1 (5 bases). This CDR3 region has 13 residues. The V end lost 5 bases, the J end lost 2 bases, and 9 bases lay between the germline ends. CDR1 and CDR2 from the germline V gene are MDHEN and SYDVKM. Written as DNA, the CDR3 is TGTGCCAGCAGTCTCGGACAAAACACTGAAGCTTTCTTT. Encoded protein: CASSLGQNTEAFF.

CDR3 residues: CASSLSLGGGAVGNEQFF. The CDR3, as DNA: TGCGCCAGCAGCTTGAGTCTTGGCGGGGGGGCCGTGGGCAATGAGCAGTTCTTC. The chain recombines TRBV5-1 with TRBJ2-1; 9 bases map to TRBD2. The CDR3 consists of 18 residues. Germline V gene data show CDR1 as SGHRS and CDR2 as YFSETQ. V lost 1 base to trimming and J lost 6 bases; unmatched junction nucleotides: 14.

This chain uses TRBV2 with TRBJ2-5; no reliable D call. The V gene lost 7 bases and the J gene lost 7 bases, with 16 bases spanning the gap. Germline CDR1 is SNHLY and CDR2 is FYNNEI. The CDR3 is 13 residues long. DNA of the CDR3: TGTGCCAGCACCAGCCTGAAGCGTGGGACCCAGTACTTC. Translation gives CASTSLKRGTQYF.

The chain uses TRBV10-3 and TRBJ1-1, with 9 bases lining up with TRBD1. Germline CDR1 ENHRY, CDR2 SYGVKD. The CDR3 has 14 residues. Trimming took 2 bases from V and 4 from J; bases not matched to a gene: 2. CDR3 amino acids: CAISEGGQGTEAFF. In DNA form, the CDR3 reads TGTGCCATCAGTGAGGGGGGACAGGGCACTGAAGCTTTCTTT.

This clone was seen just once. This sequence joins TRBV25-1 and TRBJ2-1; 8 bases line up with TRBD2. Germline V lookup: CDR1 MGHDK, CDR2 SYGVNS. V dropped 1 base and J dropped 2; count of bases not matched to a gene: 4. CDR3 length: 16 amino acids. The CDR3 DNA reads as TGTGCCAGCAGTGAATCCCAGCGGGGGACCTACAATGAGCAGTTCTTC. Translated: CASSESQRGTYNEQFF.

V gene TRBV5-4 combines with J gene TRBJ2-5; 13 bases agree with TRBD2. V shed 2 bases and J 1 base; nucleotides not matched to a gene: 2. The germline V gene encodes CDR1 SGHNT and CDR2 YYREEE (reference sequence). The length of the CDR3 is 16 residues. DNA of the CDR3: TGTGCCAGCAGCTTTACTAGCGGGGGGGGCCAAGAGACCCAGTACTTC. It translates to CASSFTSGGGQETQYF. Filled out from reference TRBV5-4 and TRBJ2-5, the complete variable domain reads ETGVTQSPTHLIKTRGQQVTLRCSSQSGHNTVSWYQQALGQGPQFIFQYYREEENGRGNFPPRFSGLQFPNYSSELNVNALELDDSALYLCASSFTSGGGQETQYFGPGTRLLVL.

DNA for the CDR3: TGTGCCAGCAGCCGACCGGGACAGGGACTCCAAGAGACCCAGTACTTC. Encoded protein: CASSRPGQGLQETQYF. The chain uses TRBV4-2 and TRBJ2-5; 9 bases line up with TRBD1. The CDR3 extends over 16 amino acids. Germline CDR1 LGHNA, CDR2 YNFKEQ. Unmatched junction bases numbered 7, after V lost 4 bases and J lost 1 base.